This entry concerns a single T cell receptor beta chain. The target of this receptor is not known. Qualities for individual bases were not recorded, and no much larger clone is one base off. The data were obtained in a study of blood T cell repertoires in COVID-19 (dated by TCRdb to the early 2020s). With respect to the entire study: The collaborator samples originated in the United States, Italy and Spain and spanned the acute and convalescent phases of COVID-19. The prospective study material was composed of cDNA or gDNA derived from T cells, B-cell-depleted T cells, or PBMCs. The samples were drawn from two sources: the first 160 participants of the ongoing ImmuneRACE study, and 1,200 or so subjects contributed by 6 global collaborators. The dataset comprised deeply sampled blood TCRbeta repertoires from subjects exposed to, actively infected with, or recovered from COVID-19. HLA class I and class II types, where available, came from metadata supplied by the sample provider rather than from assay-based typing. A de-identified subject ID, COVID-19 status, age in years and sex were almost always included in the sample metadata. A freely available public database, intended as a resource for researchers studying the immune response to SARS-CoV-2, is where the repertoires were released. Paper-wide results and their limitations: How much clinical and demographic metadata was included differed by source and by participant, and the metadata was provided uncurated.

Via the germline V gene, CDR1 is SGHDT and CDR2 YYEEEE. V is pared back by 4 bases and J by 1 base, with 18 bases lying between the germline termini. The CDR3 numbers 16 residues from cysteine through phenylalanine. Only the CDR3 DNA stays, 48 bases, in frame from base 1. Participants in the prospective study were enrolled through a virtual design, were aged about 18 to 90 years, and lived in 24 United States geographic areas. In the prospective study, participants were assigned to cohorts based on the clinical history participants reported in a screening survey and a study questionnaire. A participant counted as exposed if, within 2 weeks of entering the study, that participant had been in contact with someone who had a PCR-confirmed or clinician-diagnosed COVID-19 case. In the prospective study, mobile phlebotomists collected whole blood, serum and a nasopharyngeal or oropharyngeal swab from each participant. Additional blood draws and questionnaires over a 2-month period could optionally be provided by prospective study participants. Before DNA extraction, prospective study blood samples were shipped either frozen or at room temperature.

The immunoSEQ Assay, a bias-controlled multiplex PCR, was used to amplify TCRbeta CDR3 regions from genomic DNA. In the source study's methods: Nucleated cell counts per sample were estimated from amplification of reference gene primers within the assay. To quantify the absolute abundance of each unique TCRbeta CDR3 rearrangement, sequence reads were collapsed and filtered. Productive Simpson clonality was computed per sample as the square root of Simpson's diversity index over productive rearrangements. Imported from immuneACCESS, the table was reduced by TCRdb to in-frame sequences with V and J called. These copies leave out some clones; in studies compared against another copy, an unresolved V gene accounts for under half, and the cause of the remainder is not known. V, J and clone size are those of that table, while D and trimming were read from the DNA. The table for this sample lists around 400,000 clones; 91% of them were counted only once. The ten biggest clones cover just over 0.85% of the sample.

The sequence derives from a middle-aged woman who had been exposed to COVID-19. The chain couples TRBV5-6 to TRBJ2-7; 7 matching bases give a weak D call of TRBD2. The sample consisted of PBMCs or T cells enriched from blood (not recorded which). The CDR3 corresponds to CASSLRVGGVSYEQYF. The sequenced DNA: TGTGCCAGCAGCCTCCGTGTAGGGGGGGTGTCCTACGAGCAGTACTTC.